This T cell receptor (beta chain) was observed in a study of blood T cells in healthy people across ages (dated by TCRdb to between 2015 and 2017). For context, the study as a whole: In model experiments, template switching captured roughly one uniquely barcoded TCR beta cDNA molecule for every two T cells. Donors were grouped into four age groups: young (average about 15 years), middle-aged (roughly 38), aged (around 66) and long-lived (around 80). The study measured age-related changes in TCR beta repertoire diversity using deep sequencing normalized with unique cDNA molecular identifiers. To avoid experimental bias, donors of different ages were randomly spread across the sequencing lanes. Using the same blood draw, the study looked at two additional independent replicas of 1 million unique cDNA reads for two donors, one aged 18 to 30 and the other aged 80 or older.

On the study overall, not on this receptor specifically: Observed TCR beta diversity per million T cells fell roughly linearly with age, and a significant reduction was already apparent by age around 40. Because profiling used bulk unsorted PBMCs, naive and antigen-experienced compartments could not be compared conclusively. Observed TCR beta diversity correlated strongly with the percentage of naive T cells measured by flow cytometry. The long-lived group showed more naive CD4+ T cells, fewer expanded clones and increased TCR diversity than the aged group, suggesting age selection. Estimates of total diversity from one million sequenced T cells were regarded as lower bounds and underestimates. Because the CMV infection status of the donors was unknown, age-related changes in expanded clonotypes may potentially have been confounded.

Donors were about 36 systemically healthy Caucasian individuals from Russia aged roughly 6 to 95 years. Each donor gave 9 to 10 milliliters of peripheral blood, collected into EDTA-treated Vacutainer tubes. Ficoll-Paque density-gradient centrifugation was used to isolate PBMCs, with at least 7 million per sample. Total RNA was extracted from PBMCs with Trizol reagent, with at least 6 micrograms obtained per sample. For every donor, an aliquot of PBMCs went through flow cytometry to measure the percentages of naive CD45RAhigh/CD27high T cells. Receptor amplification or capture employed 5' RACE. Sequencing was performed on an Illumina HiSeq 2500. A second 7 to 11 cycle PCR used a sample-barcoded 5' primer and a J-beta primer mix. Each TCR beta cDNA molecule received a unique molecular identifier from a template-switch 5' adaptor carrying 12 random nucleotides. Each sample yielded at least 2.5 million CDR3-containing paired-end reads. The Mint cDNA synthesis kit, primed by a TRBC-specific oligonucleotide, was used to synthesize first-strand cDNA from all RNA. After uracil-DNA glycosylase treatment, a first 18-cycle PCR used universal primers M1SS and BC2_uni_R on all cDNA. Regarding the original processing steps: Normalization of each sample was performed by random selection of 1 million high-quality reads, each carrying a distinct molecular identifier. Instead of being binned into consensus sequences, reads that shared molecular identifiers were thrown out. MiTCR, run with a Q25 quality threshold and the strictest error-elimination algorithm, handled CDR3 identification, clonotype clustering and error correction. Lower-bound total TCR beta diversity was estimated with a nonparametric unseen species model using Euler transformation. Through fastp at Q25 and MiXCR, TCRdb rebuilt clones from the public reads, retaining in-frame beta chains. For every CDR3 protein sequence, its rows merge into one entry that carries the most common genes and DNA. Clone size and V and J calls follow TCRdb, not the original study. The sample table lists about 970,000 distinct CDR3 sequences, roughly 51% of them with a count of one. 20% to 25% of the sample rests with the top ten.

With respect to this clonotype: Its binding antigen is unknown. Nothing much larger sits one base from this clone, and base qualities are not available.

Specimen: blood. The sequence derives from a woman in her sixties in good health.

The CDR3: CATSSRSGTYSYEQYF. The DNA sequence is given as TGTGCCACCAGCTCAAGATCCGGGACATATTCCTACGAGCAGTACTTC. The rearranged chain carries TRBV15 and TRBJ2-7; TRBD1 is a possible D gene, resting on 6 matching bases. Taken from the germline V gene (reference sequence), the CDR1 and CDR2 loops are LNHNV and YYDKDF. Counted from cysteine to phenylalanine, this CDR3 has 16 amino acids. Solely the CDR3 DNA is kept, with 48 bases framed from the first base. A distance of 18 bases separates the germline ends of V and J, which lose 5 bases and 1 base respectively.